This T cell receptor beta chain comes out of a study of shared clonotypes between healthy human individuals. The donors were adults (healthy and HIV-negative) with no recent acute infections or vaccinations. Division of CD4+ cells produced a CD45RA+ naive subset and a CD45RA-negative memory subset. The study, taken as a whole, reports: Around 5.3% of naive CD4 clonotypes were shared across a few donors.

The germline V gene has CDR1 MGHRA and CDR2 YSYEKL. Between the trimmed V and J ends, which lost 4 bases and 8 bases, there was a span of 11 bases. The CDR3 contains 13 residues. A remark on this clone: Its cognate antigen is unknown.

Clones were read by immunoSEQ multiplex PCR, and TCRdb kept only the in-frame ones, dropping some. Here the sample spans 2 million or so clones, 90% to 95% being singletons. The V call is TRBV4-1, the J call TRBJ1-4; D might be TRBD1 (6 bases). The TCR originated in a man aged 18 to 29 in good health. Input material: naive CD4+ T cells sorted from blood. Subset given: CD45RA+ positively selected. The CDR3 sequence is CASSPTGREKLFF. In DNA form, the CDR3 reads TGCGCCAGCAGCCCTACAGGGAGGGAAAAACTGTTTTTT.